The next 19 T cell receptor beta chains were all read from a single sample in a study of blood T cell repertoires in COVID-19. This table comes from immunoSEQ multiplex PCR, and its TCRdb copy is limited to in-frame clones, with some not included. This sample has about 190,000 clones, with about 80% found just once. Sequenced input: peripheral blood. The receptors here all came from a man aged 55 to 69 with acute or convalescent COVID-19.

The DNA of the CDR3 is TGTGCCAGCAGCTTAGTCGGGGGGCAAGAGACCCAGTACTTC. Its protein is CASSLVGGQETQYF. V gene TRBV7-8 combines with J gene TRBJ2-5; 7 bases line up with TRBD2. Germline CDR1 and CDR2: SGHVS and FQNEAQ. This CDR3 has 14 residues. The V segment lost 1 base and the J segment 2 bases; nucleotides outside the gene matches: 1.

In nucleotides, the CDR3 is TGTGCCAGCAAATCAGGGCACACTGAAGCTTTCTTT. Translation: CASKSGHTEAFF. This sequence joins TRBV3-1 (or the pseudogene TRBV3-2) and TRBJ1-1, with D possibly being TRBD1 (5 bases). Trimming shortened V by 7 bases and J by 3 bases, and 9 bases separated the two germline ends. This CDR3 is 12 amino acids long. Germline CDR1 reads LGHDT; CDR2 reads YNNKEL (reference sequence).

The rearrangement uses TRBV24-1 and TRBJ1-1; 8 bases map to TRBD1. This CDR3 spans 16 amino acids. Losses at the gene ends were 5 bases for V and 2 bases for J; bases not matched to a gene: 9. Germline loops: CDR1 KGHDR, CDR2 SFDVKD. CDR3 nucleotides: TGTGCCACCAGTGCATTGACAGGGGACTTTAACACTGAAGCTTTCTTT. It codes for CATSALTGDFNTEAFF.

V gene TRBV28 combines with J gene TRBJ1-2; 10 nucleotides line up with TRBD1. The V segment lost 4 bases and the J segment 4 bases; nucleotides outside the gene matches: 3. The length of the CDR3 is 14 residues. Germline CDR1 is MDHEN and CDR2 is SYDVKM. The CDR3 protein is CASSSGQGSYGYTF. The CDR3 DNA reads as TGTGCCAGCAGTTCGGGACAGGGGAGCTATGGCTACACCTTC.

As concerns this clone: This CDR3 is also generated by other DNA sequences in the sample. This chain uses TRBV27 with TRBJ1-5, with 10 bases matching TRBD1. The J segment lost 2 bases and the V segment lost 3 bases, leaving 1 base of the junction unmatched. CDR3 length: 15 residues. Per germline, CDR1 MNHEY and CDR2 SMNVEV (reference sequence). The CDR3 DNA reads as TGTGCCAGCAGTTTCGGGACAGGGGGCAATCAGCCCCAGCATTTT. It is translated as CASSFGTGGNQPQHF.

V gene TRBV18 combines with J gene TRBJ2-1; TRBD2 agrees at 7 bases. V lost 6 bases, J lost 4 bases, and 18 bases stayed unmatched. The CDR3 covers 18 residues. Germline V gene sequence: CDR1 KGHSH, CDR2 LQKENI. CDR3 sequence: CASSQGPSGRAPYNEQFF. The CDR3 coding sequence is TGTGCCAGCTCCCAGGGTCCTAGCGGACGGGCTCCTTACAATGAGCAGTTCTTC.

The chain's CDR3 is CASRRLRTSGTLEEQFF. The DNA for the CDR3 is TGCGCCAGCAGGCGCTTGAGGACTAGCGGGACTCTGGAAGAGCAGTTCTTC. V usage is TRBV4-1 and J usage is TRBJ2-1; 12 bases line up with TRBD2. The V and J ends lost 6 bases and 10 bases, in that order; junction bases with no gene match: 16. The germline V gene encodes CDR1 MGHRA and CDR2 YSYEKL. The CDR3 sequence is 17 residues long.

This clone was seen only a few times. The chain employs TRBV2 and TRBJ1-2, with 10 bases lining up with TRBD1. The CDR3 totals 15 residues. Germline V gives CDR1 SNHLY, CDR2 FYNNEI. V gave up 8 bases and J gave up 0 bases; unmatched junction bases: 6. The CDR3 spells CASGPGQGANYGYTF. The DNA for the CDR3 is TGTGCCAGCGGTCCAGGACAGGGGGCTAACTATGGCTACACCTTC.

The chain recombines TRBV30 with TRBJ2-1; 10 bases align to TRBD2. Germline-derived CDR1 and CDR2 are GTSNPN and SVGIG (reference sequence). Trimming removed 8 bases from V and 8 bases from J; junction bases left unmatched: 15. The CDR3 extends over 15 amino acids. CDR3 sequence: CAGSALSGRGYEQFF. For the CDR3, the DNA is TGTGCCGGGTCCGCCTTAAGCGGGAGGGGGTATGAGCAGTTCTTC. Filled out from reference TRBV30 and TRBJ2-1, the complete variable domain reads SQTIHQWPATLVQPVGSPLSLECTVEGTSNPNLYWYRQAAGRGLQLLFYSVGIGQISSEVPQNLSASRPQDRQFILSSKKLLLSDSGFYLCAGSALSGRGYEQFFGPGTRLTVL.

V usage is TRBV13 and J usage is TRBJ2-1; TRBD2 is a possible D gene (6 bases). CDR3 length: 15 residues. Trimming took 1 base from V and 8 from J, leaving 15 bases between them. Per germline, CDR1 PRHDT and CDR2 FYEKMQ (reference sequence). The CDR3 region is CASSLVFRESHEQFF. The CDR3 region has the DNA TGTGCCAGCAGCTTAGTCTTCCGGGAGAGCCATGAGCAGTTCTTC. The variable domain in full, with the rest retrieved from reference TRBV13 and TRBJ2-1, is AAGVIQSPRHLIKEKRETATLKCYPIPRHDTVYWYQQGPGQDPQFLISFYEKMQSDKGSIPDRFSAQQFSDYHSELNMSSLELGDSALYFCASSLVFRESHEQFFGPGTRLTVL.

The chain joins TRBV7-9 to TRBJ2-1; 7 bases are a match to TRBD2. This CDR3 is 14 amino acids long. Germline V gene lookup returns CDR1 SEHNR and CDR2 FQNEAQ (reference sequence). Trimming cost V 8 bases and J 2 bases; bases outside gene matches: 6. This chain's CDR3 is CASSASGPYNEQFF. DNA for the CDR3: TGTGCCAGCTCGGCTAGCGGACCCTACAATGAGCAGTTCTTC.

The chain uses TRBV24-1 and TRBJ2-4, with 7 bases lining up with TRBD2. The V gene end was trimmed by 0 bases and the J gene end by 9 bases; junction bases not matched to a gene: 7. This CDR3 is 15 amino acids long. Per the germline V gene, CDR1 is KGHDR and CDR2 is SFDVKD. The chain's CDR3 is CATSDLGSREGIQYF. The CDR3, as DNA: TGTGCCACCAGTGATTTGGGGTCCAGGGAGGGCATTCAGTACTTC.

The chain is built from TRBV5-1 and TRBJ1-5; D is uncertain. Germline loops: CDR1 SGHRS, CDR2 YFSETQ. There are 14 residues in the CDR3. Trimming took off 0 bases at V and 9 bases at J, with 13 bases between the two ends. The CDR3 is CASSLAGGSWPQHF. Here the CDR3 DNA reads TGCGCCAGCAGCTTGGCCGGAGGGTCCTGGCCCCAGCATTTT. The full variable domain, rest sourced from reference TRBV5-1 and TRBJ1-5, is KAGVTQTPRYLIKTRGQQVTLSCSPISGHRSVSWYQQTPGQGLQFLFEYFSETQRNKGNFPGRFSGRQFSNSRSEMNVSTLELGDSALYLCASSLAGGSWPQHFGDGTRLSIL.

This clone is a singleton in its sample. In DNA form, the CDR3 reads TGTGCCAGCGGGAGCTCCTATAATTCACCCCTCCACTTT. Protein: CASGSSYNSPLHF. This chain connects TRBV7-2 to TRBJ1-6; D is unclear. The length of the CDR3 is 13 residues. The V gene lost 8 bases and the J gene lost 0 bases, with 5 bases spanning the gap. CDR1 and CDR2 from the germline V gene are SGHTA and FQGNSA.

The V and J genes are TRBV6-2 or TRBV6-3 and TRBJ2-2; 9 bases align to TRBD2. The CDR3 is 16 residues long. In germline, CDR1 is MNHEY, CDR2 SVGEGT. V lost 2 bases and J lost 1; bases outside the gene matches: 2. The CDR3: CASSYPLAGNTGELFF. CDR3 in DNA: TGTGCCAGCAGTTACCCACTAGCGGGGAACACCGGGGAGCTGTTTTTT.

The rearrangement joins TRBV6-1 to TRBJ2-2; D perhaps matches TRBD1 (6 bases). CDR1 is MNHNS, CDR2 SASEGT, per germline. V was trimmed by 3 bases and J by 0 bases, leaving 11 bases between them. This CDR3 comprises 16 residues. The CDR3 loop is CASSDWGHANTGELFF. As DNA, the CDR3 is TGTGCCAGCAGTGATTGGGGGCACGCGAACACCGGGGAGCTGTTTTTT.

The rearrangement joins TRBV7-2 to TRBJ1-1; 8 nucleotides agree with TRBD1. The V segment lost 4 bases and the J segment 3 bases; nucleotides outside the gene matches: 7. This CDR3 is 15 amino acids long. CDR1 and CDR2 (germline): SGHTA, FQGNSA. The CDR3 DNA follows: TGTGCCAGCAGCTCGCAGGGGGCAGGGGACACTGAAGCTTTCTTT. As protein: CASSSQGAGDTEAFF.

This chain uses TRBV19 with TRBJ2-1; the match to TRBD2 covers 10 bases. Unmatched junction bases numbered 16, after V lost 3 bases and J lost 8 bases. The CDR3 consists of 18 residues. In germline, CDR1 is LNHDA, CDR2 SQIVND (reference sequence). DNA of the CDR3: TGTGCCAGTAGTATTGGAGGCGGGCTAGCGGGAGTAAGAGATGAGCAGTTCTTC. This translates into CASSIGGGLAGVRDEQFF.

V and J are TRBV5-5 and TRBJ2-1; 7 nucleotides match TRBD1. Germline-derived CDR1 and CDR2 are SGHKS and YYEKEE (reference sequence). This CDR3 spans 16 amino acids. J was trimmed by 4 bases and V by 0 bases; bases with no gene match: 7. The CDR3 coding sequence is TGTGCCAGCAGCTTGGGACAGGGAACGGGATACAATGAGCAGTTCTTC. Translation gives CASSLGQGTGYNEQFF.